The 26 T cell receptor beta chains below all came from one sample that was sequenced in a study of shared clonotypes between healthy human individuals. TCRdb keeps only in-frame clones here, not all; method: immunoSEQ multiplex PCR. There are under 600,000 clones in the sample; approximately 97% occur only once, and 0.045% to 0.06% lies in the top ten. Specimen: naive CD4+ T cells sorted from blood. Subset defined: CD45RA+ positively selected. Source of these receptors: a woman in her 30s in good health.

V and J are TRBV19 and TRBJ1-5, with a weak D call TRBD1 (5 bases). From germline, CDR1 is LNHDA and CDR2 SQIVND (reference sequence). The CDR3 is 18 amino acids. V lost 4 bases and J 0 bases, leaving 19 bases between the germline ends. The CDR3 DNA sequence: TGTGCCAGTAGTAAAGACAGTGGCTCAGGGTATAGCAATCAGCCCCAGCATTTT. As protein: CASSKDSGSGYSNQPQHF.

This clone was observed a handful of times. The chain is built from TRBV7-2 and TRBJ1-2, with D possibly matching TRBD1 (5 bases). V shed 2 bases and J shed 7 bases, with 14 bases lying between them. Germline CDR1 and CDR2: SGHTA and FQGNSA. The CDR3 runs 14 residues. CDR3 nucleotides: TGTGCCAGCAGCTTAAAGGGACCCGGGATTGGCTACACCTTC. Protein product: CASSLKGPGIGYTF.

The chain carries TRBV30 and TRBJ2-7; the match to TRBD1 covers 7 bases. The CDR3 is 12 amino acids. Looked up from germline, CDR1 is GTSNPN and CDR2 is SVGIG (reference sequence). With V trimmed by 6 bases and J by 2 bases, 4 bases remained unmatched. The chain's CDR3 is CACGTVTYEQYF. CDR3 nucleotide sequence: TGTGCCTGCGGGACAGTTACCTACGAGCAGTACTTC.

In this sample, this clone turned up a few times. Other DNA sequences from this sample encode an identical CDR3 as well. The rearrangement uses TRBV18 and TRBJ1-2; D gene unclear. V was cut by 2 bases and J by 0 bases, with 4 bases left in between. This CDR3 is 13 amino acids long. Germline CDR1 and CDR2: KGHSH and LQKENI. This CDR3 reads CASSPGANYGYTF. The CDR3, as DNA: TGTGCCAGCTCACCAGGAGCTAACTATGGCTACACCTTC.

J is TRBJ1-4 and V is TRBV6-1, with D unclear. CDR1 and CDR2 from the germline V gene are MNHNS and SASEGT. The ends were cut back, 0 bases at V and 8 bases at J, with 13 bases in the middle. The CDR3 consists of 15 residues. The CDR3 here is CASSEARHHSEKLFF. DNA for the CDR3: TGTGCCAGCAGTGAAGCAAGACATCATTCCGAAAAACTGTTTTTT.

CDR3: CASSLGRDRVSHEQYF. DNA for the CDR3: TGCGCCAGCAGCTTGGGTCGGGACAGGGTGTCTCACGAGCAGTACTTC. The chain has TRBV5-1 and TRBJ2-7; 9 nucleotides match TRBD1. V was clipped by 0 bases and J by 5 bases; unmatched bases: 9. This CDR3 spans 16 amino acids. From germline, CDR1 is SGHRS and CDR2 YFSETQ. Full variable domain (missing parts from reference TRBV5-1 and TRBJ2-7): KAGVTQTPRYLIKTRGQQVTLSCSPISGHRSVSWYQQTPGQGLQFLFEYFSETQRNKGNFPGRFSGRQFSNSRSEMNVSTLELGDSALYLCASSLGRDRVSHEQYFGPGTRLTVT.

This chain uses TRBV28 with TRBJ1-2; possibly TRBD1 for D (5 bases). The CDR3 loop spans 17 amino acids. Per the germline V gene, CDR1 is MDHEN and CDR2 is SYDVKM. Trimming took off 2 bases at V and 7 bases at J, with 23 bases between the two ends. The CDR3 DNA sequence: TGTGCCAGCAGTTTAGGGACCGGGGGTTTGGGCCACCTTGGCTACACCTTC. Translating gives CASSLGTGGLGHLGYTF.

This clone was counted a single time. DNA for the CDR3: TGTGCCAGCAGTGCCCCGGGACCGAGCTACGAGCAGTACTTC. It specifies CASSAPGPSYEQYF. The V gene is TRBV28, the J gene TRBJ2-7, with D tentatively TRBD1 or TRBD2 (5 bases each). There are 14 residues in the CDR3. The V and J ends lost 5 bases and 3 bases respectively, with 14 bases between them. Germline V CDR1 and CDR2: MDHEN, SYDVKM.

On this clone itself: This same CDR3 is encoded by further DNA sequences in the sample. The chain combines TRBV18 with TRBJ1-5; D is ambiguous. The CDR3 extends over 14 amino acids. Looked up from germline, CDR1 is KGHSH and CDR2 is LQKENI. With 2 bases removed from V and 1 base from J, the gap between germline ends came to 6 bases. Here the CDR3 reads CASSPSGSNQPQHF. The CDR3 DNA reads as TGTGCCAGCTCACCATCGGGCAGCAATCAGCCCCAGCATTTT.

Only a few counts were recorded for this clone. Other DNA sequences of this sample code for an identical CDR3. The V and J genes are TRBV2 and TRBJ1-5; D uncertain. Germline CDR1 reads SNHLY; CDR2 reads FYNNEI. The CDR3 is 12 residues long. The germline V and J ends were trimmed by 6 bases and 1 base, with 4 bases remaining between them. CDR3 sequence: CASRGSNQPQHF. CDR3 DNA: TGTGCCAGCAGAGGGAGCAATCAGCCCCAGCATTTT.

The V gene is TRBV6-1, the J gene TRBJ1-2; TRBD1 agrees at 7 bases. Looked up from germline, CDR1 is MNHNS and CDR2 is SASEGT. This CDR3 has 14 residues. J lost 6 bases, V lost 3 bases, and 7 bases had no gene match. The CDR3 DNA is TGTGCCAGCAGTGACCGACAGGGAGTGGATGGCTACACCTTC. This gives the protein CASSDRQGVDGYTF.

The gene calls are TRBV5-6 and TRBJ2-7; a weak D match, TRBD1 (6 bases). The germline V gene encodes CDR1 SGHDT and CDR2 YYEEEE. The CDR3 loop spans 13 amino acids. V was shortened by 4 bases and J by 2 bases, with 10 bases between the two germline ends. CDR3 in DNA: TGTGCCAGCAGCCAGGGGATTACCTACGAGCAGTACTTC. Translating gives CASSQGITYEQYF.

The chain's CDR3 is CASSRLAGGPYEQYF. CDR3 DNA sequence: TGTGCCAGTAGCCGACTAGCGGGAGGCCCCTACGAGCAGTACTTC. The chain joins TRBV19 to TRBJ2-7; 13 bases line up with TRBD2. Trimming removed 6 bases from V and 2 bases from J; junction bases left unmatched: 4. The CDR3 spans 15 residues. The germline gives CDR1 LNHDA, CDR2 SQIVND (reference sequence).

Concerning this clone itself: The junction differs from germline at one of its ends, possibly a read error. V gene TRBV10-2 combines with J gene TRBJ2-3; D gene uncertain. The CDR3 is 16 amino acids. Germline V gene lookup returns CDR1 WSHSY and CDR2 SAAADI. CDR3 nucleotide sequence: TGCGCCAGCAGTGGAACTCCCCCCCTTAGCACAGATAGGCAGTATTTT. As protein: CASSGTPPLSTDRQYF.

The sample holds one count of this clone. V usage is TRBV9 and J usage is TRBJ1-2; 9 bases agree with TRBD1. CDR3 length: 19 amino acids. CDR1 is SGDLS, CDR2 YYNGEE, per germline. The ends lost 1 base at V and 3 bases at J; junction bases unmatched: 16. CDR3 nucleotides: TGTGCCAGCAGCGTAAGAACGATTCGGACAGGGGCTTTGGACTATGGCTACACCTTC. This sequence encodes CASSVRTIRTGALDYGYTF. Full variable domain (remainder filled in from reference TRBV9 and TRBJ1-2): DSGVTQTPKHLITATGQRVTLRCSPRSGDLSVYWYQQSLDQGLQFLIQYYNGEERAKGNILERFSAQQFPDLHSELNLSSLELGDSALYFCASSVRTIRTGALDYGYTFGSGTRLTVV.

The chain links TRBV27 to TRBJ2-7, with 7 bases fitting TRBD2. Trimming at V came to 6 bases and at J to 2 bases, leaving 10 bases not matched to a gene. Germline V gives CDR1 MNHEY, CDR2 SMNVEV (reference sequence). The CDR3 is 15 amino acids. Here the CDR3 DNA reads TGTGCCAGCAGCCTCCTAGCGGAATCGCCCTACGAGCAGTACTTC. Its protein product is CASSLLAESPYEQYF.

This CDR3 is CASSLGHFPSNYGYTF. The CDR3 DNA is TGTGCCAGCAGCCTGGGACACTTTCCTTCTAACTATGGCTACACCTTC. This chain uses TRBV28 with TRBJ1-2; D may be TRBD1 (6 bases). The V end lost 6 bases, the J end lost 0 bases, and 17 bases lay between the germline ends. This CDR3 region has 16 residues. The germline gives CDR1 MDHEN, CDR2 SYDVKM.

The chain uses TRBV7-6 and TRBJ1-1; 7 nucleotides align to TRBD1. The V segment lost 0 bases and the J segment 10 bases; nucleotides outside the gene matches: 2. This CDR3 spans 12 amino acids. The V gene's germline CDR1 is SGHVS and CDR2 FNYEAQ. The CDR3 coding sequence is TGTGCCAGCAGCTTAGCCGAGGGGGCAGCTTTCTTT. It is translated as CASSLAEGAAFF.

The V gene is TRBV14, the J gene TRBJ2-5; 8 bases line up with TRBD2. TRBJ2-7 explains the end of the DNA better; the J call may be wrong. Germline values: CDR1 SGHDN, CDR2 FVKESK. The CDR3 length is 14 residues. The CDR3 spells CASSPGRGWHEQYF. The CDR3 DNA follows: TGTGCCAGCAGCCCCGGGAGGGGGTGGCACGAGCAGTACTTC.

CDR3: CASSIDRGREKLFF. In nucleotides, the CDR3 is TGTGCCAGCAGTATCGACAGGGGCAGGGAAAAACTGTTTTTT. The genes are TRBV28 and TRBJ1-4, with 8 bases aligning to TRBD1. The V segment lost 5 bases and the J segment 8 bases; nucleotides outside the gene matches: 7. The CDR3 length is 14 residues. Per the germline V gene, CDR1 is MDHEN and CDR2 is SYDVKM.

The chain joins TRBV19 to TRBJ2-3, with 7 nucleotides matching TRBD1. Per the germline V gene, CDR1 is LNHDA and CDR2 is SQIVND (reference sequence). CDR3 length equals 14 residues. J gave up 2 bases and V 5 bases, and 4 bases lay outside the gene matches. CDR3 DNA sequence: TGTGCCAGTAGTGCAGGGGGAGACACAGATACGCAGTATTTT. Amino acid sequence: CASSAGGDTDTQYF.

This chain uses TRBV6-6 with TRBJ2-5; no definite D call. V was trimmed by 0 bases and J by 5 bases, leaving 4 bases between them. CDR1 is MNHNY, CDR2 SVGAGI, per germline (reference sequence). The length of the CDR3 is 12 residues. The CDR3 DNA sequence: TGTGCCAGCAGTTACTCGTCTGAGACCCAGTACTTC. As protein: CASSYSSETQYF.

The chain links TRBV19 to TRBJ1-2; D perhaps matches TRBD1 (6 bases). The CDR3 is made up of 17 amino acids. Looked up from germline, CDR1 is LNHDA and CDR2 is SQIVND (reference sequence). The V gene lost 5 bases and the J gene lost 5 bases, with 24 bases spanning the gap. This chain's CDR3 is CASSGDHQGRSPYGYTF. DNA for the CDR3: TGTGCCAGTAGTGGCGACCACCAGGGGCGTTCCCCTTATGGCTACACCTTC.

The chain employs TRBV6-5 and TRBJ2-1; TRBD2 is a possible D gene (7 bases). The CDR3 extends over 15 amino acids. Deletions cut 2 bases from V and 8 bases from J, with 16 bases between. CDR1 is MNHEY, CDR2 SVGAGI, per germline. DNA for the CDR3: TGTGCCAGCAGTTACGACCCGACGGGGGGCGATGAGCAGTTCTTC. It translates to CASSYDPTGGDEQFF.

The J gene is TRBJ2-5, the V gene TRBV21-1; the table's D call, TRBD1, has no DNA check behind it. TRBV21-1 is classified as a pseudogene. The CDR3 runs 17 residues. As DNA, the CDR3 is TGTGCCAGCAGCAAAGGAGTACGACAGGGACACCAAGAGACCCAGTACTTC. Translation: CASSKGVRQGHQETQYF.

The chain carries TRBV7-9 and TRBJ2-3; 10 bases are a match to TRBD2. Germline assignment: CDR1 SEHNR and CDR2 FQNEAQ (reference sequence). The CDR3 totals 15 residues. The V and J ends lost 6 bases and 2 bases, in that order; junction bases with no gene match: 5. The CDR3 sequence is CASRKTSGNTDTQYF. CDR3 bases: TGTGCCAGCAGAAAAACTAGCGGGAACACAGATACGCAGTATTTT.